The 15 T cell receptor beta chains reported below all come from one sample, sequenced in a study of chemoradiotherapy in HPV16-positive cancers. Clones were sequenced by immunoSEQ multiplex PCR, and TCRdb holds only the in-frame ones, with some missing. The table has about 17,000 clones, around 92% seen once; the top ten hold about 2.4%. The sample here was blood, taken from a patient who underwent chemoradiotherapy. The origin of the receptors is a human donor with HPV-associated anogenital cancer.

The chain is built from TRBV6-5 and TRBJ2-7, with TRBD2 matching over 7 bases. This CDR3 comprises 15 residues. Germline trimming cut 0 bases from V and 0 bases from J; bases unmatched to any gene: 2. Germline CDR1 reads MNHEY; CDR2 reads SVGAGI. The CDR3 loop reads CASSYSGGSSYEQYF. The CDR3 nucleotides are TGTGCCAGCAGTTACTCCGGCGGGAGCTCCTACGAGCAGTACTTC.

The rearrangement uses TRBV28 and TRBJ1-4; possible D gene TRBD1, 6 bases. The germline gives CDR1 MDHEN, CDR2 SYDVKM. This CDR3 is built from 15 residues. V was clipped by 2 bases and J by 13 bases, with 20 bases between them. For the CDR3, the DNA is TGTGCCAGCAGTTTAGGGCCGGGGGGGGCCGAGGCACTGTTTTTT. It encodes CASSLGPGGAEALFF.

The V gene is TRBV7-9, the J gene TRBJ2-3; 12 bases match TRBD2. Unmatched junction bases numbered 14, after V lost 8 bases and J lost 5 bases. The V gene's germline CDR1 is SEHNR and CDR2 FQNEAQ (reference sequence). The length of the CDR3 is 17 residues. The CDR3 protein is CASLDAQTSGGKDTQYF. CDR3 DNA sequence: TGTGCCAGCCTCGACGCCCAGACTAGCGGGGGTAAAGATACGCAGTATTTT.

The chain has TRBV6-4 and TRBJ1-1; tentatively, D is TRBD1 (5 bases). This CDR3 contains 15 residues. CDR1 is MRHNA and CDR2 is SNTAGT in the germline V gene. Trimming removed 2 bases from V and 1 base from J, with 11 bases in between. CDR3 residues: CASSDTGTGNTEAFF. Written as DNA, the CDR3 is TGTGCCAGCAGTGACACCGGGACTGGGAACACTGAAGCTTTCTTT.

J is TRBJ1-3 and V is TRBV4-1; the match to TRBD1 covers 9 bases. Losses at the gene ends were 5 bases for V and 0 bases for J; bases not matched to a gene: 5. Germline-derived CDR1 and CDR2 are MGHRA and YSYEKL. CDR3 size: 16 residues. The CDR3 coding sequence is TGCGCCAGCAGCTCCGGACAGGGGATCTCTGGAAACACCATATATTTT. As protein: CASSSGQGISGNTIYF.

The rearrangement links TRBV7-2 to TRBJ2-7; tentative D call: TRBD2 (5 bases). The CDR3 consists of 14 residues. Germline lookup yields CDR1 SGHTA and CDR2 FQGNSA. The V gene lost 2 bases and the J gene lost 3 bases, with 11 bases spanning the gap. CDR3 nucleotide sequence: TGTGCCAGCAGCTTAAGCGGAGCCCGCTACGAGCAGTACTTC. This codes for CASSLSGARYEQYF. Complete variable domain (other parts from reference TRBV7-2 and TRBJ2-7): GAGVSQSPSNKVTEKGKDVELRCDPISGHTALYWYRQSLGQGLEFLIYFQGNSAPDKSGLPSDRFSAERTGGSVSTLTIQRTQQEDSAVYLCASSLSGARYEQYFGPGTRLTVT.

The rearrangement joins TRBV2 to TRBJ2-7, with 11 bases lining up with TRBD2. This CDR3 is built from 15 residues. After removal of 6 bases from V and 3 bases from J, the junction contained 7 bases not matched to a gene. Germline lookup yields CDR1 SNHLY and CDR2 FYNNEI. The CDR3 DNA follows: TGTGCCAGCAGCAAACTAGCGGGGGCGCTCTACGAGCAGTACTTC. Translated, it gives CASSKLAGALYEQYF.

V is TRBV6-6 and J is TRBJ2-7; 13 nucleotides match TRBD2. The germline gives CDR1 MNHNY, CDR2 SVGAGI (reference sequence). This CDR3 has 14 residues. The ends lost 6 bases at V and 6 bases at J; junction bases unmatched: 5. CDR3 sequence (DNA): TGTGCCAGCAGCACCGGGACTAGCGGGATCGAGCAGTACTTC. Residues: CASSTGTSGIEQYF.

The V call is TRBV2, the J call TRBJ2-2, with a possible D match to TRBD1 (6 bases). Looked up from germline, CDR1 is SNHLY and CDR2 is FYNNEI. V was trimmed by 8 bases and J by 0 bases, leaving 10 bases between them. CDR3 length: 14 residues. CDR3 in amino acids: CASGTWSNTGELFF. The CDR3, as DNA: TGTGCCAGCGGGACATGGTCGAACACCGGGGAGCTGTTTTTT.

This clone has just a few counts. This sequence joins TRBV28 and TRBJ2-7; tentatively, D is TRBD2 (5 bases). The CDR3 has 12 amino acids. The V gene's germline CDR1 is MDHEN and CDR2 SYDVKM. V was trimmed by 8 bases and J by 3 bases, leaving 11 bases between them. In nucleotides, the CDR3 is TGTGCCAGCGGTAAAGGAGGCTACGAGCAGTACTTC. Amino acids: CASGKGGYEQYF. Complete variable domain (other parts from reference TRBV28 and TRBJ2-7): DVKVTQSSRYLVKRTGEKVFLECVQDMDHENMFWYRQDPGLGLRLIYFSYDVKMKEKGDIPEGYSVSREKKERFSLILESASTNQTSMYLCASGKGGYEQYFGPGTRLTVT.

The V and J genes are TRBV16 and TRBJ2-5; D possibly corresponds to TRBD1 (5 bases). The V and J ends lost 2 bases and 2 bases respectively, with 9 bases between them. Per the germline V gene, CDR1 is KGHSY and CDR2 is FQNENV. CDR3 length: 14 residues. CDR3 sequence: CASSQQGTQETQYF. The CDR3 DNA follows: TGTGCCAGCAGCCAACAGGGAACACAAGAGACCCAGTACTTC.

The chain employs TRBV10-1 and TRBJ2-7; a possible D gene is TRBD1 (5 bases). The V end was cut by 6 bases, the J end by 13 bases, with 22 bases between. Germline CDR1 is WNHNN and CDR2 is SYGVQD (reference sequence). The CDR3 has 13 amino acids. The DNA of the CDR3 is TGCGCCAGCAGAGGAGCCTTGACAGAACCCTTATACTTC. Amino acids: CASRGALTEPLYF.

The gene calls are TRBV9 and TRBJ2-2; D unresolved. CDR3 length equals 14 residues. Germline CDR1 is SGDLS and CDR2 is YYNGEE. With 2 bases removed from V and 1 base from J, the gap between germline ends came to 6 bases. The CDR3 DNA reads TGTGCCAGCAGCGTTAGGCAGAACACCGGGGAGCTGTTTTTT. Translated: CASSVRQNTGELFF.

The V and J genes are TRBV5-6 and TRBJ2-2; D remains unclear. Trimming took off 3 bases at V and 8 bases at J, with 5 bases between the two ends. Germline-derived CDR1 and CDR2 are SGHDT and YYEEEE. This CDR3 region has 11 residues. The CDR3 DNA follows: TGTGCCAGCAGCTGGGCGGGGGAGCTGTTTTTT. Protein: CASSWAGELFF.

This clone has just a few counts. The chain couples TRBV5-1 to TRBJ2-7, with no clear D. V gave up 3 bases and J gave up 3 bases, with 4 bases separating them. Per germline, CDR1 SGHRS and CDR2 YFSETQ. CDR3 length equals 11 residues. The CDR3, as DNA: TGCGCCAGCAGCTACGACTACGAGCAGTACTTC. Amino acids: CASSYDYEQYF.